What follows are 2 T cell receptor beta chains derived from one specimen sequenced in a study of shared clonotypes between healthy human individuals. Sequencing used immunoSEQ multiplex PCR; TCRdb keeps in-frame clones, though not all of them. Here the sample spans 2.5 million or so clones, more than 80% being singletons. Input material: naive CD4+ T cells sorted from blood. Documented subset: CD45RA+ positively selected. These receptors were collected from a man aged 18 to 30 in good health.

This clone was counted a single time. The V call is TRBV11-2, the J call TRBJ1-1; the match to TRBD1 covers 11 bases. J gave up 4 bases and V 1 base, and 2 bases lay outside the gene matches. CDR1 is SGHAT and CDR2 is FQNNGV in the germline V gene. The CDR3 extends over 15 amino acids. The CDR3 DNA sequence: TGTGCCAGCAGCTTAGGCGGGACAGGGGGCACTGAAGCTTTCTTT. Its translation: CASSLGGTGGTEAFF.

The chain links TRBV5-4 to TRBJ2-3, with D perhaps TRBD1 (7 bases). The CDR3 contains 15 residues. Germline lookup yields CDR1 SGHNT and CDR2 YYREEE (reference sequence). Trimming took 2 bases from V and 4 from J, leaving 14 bases between them. CDR3 nucleotide sequence: TGTGCCAGCAGCTTTGGGCCCAGGGGGGCAGATACGCAGTATTTT. As protein: CASSFGPRGADTQYF.